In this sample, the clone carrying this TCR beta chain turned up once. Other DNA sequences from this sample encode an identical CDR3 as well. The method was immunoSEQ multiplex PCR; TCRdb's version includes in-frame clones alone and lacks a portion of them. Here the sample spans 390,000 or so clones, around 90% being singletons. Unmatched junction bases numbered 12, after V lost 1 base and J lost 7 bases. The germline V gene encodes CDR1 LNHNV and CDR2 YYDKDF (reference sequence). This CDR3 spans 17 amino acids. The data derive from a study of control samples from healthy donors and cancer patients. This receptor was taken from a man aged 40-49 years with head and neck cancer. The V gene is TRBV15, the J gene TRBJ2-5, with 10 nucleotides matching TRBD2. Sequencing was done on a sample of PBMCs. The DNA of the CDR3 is TGTGCCACCAGCAGAGGACTAGCGGGTTCCATGGGGACGACCCAGTACTTC. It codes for CATSRGLAGSMGTTQYF. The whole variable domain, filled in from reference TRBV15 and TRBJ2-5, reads DAMVIQNPRYQVTQFGKPVTLSCSQTLNHNVMYWYQQKSSQAPKLLFHYYDKDFNNEADTPDNFQSRRPNTSFCFLDIRSPGLGDTAMYLCATSRGLAGSMGTTQYFGPGTRLLVL.